This T cell receptor beta chain is from a study of regulatory T cells in long-lasting Graves disease. In the study overall: Antithyroid drugs had been taken by newly diagnosed Graves' patients for under 3 months.

This clonotype was picked up many times. As yet, its antigen is unknown. Combining iRepertoire HTBI primers with Arm-PCR of CDR3 regions, the authors built TCR beta libraries. Under the authors' procedure: Sample data revealed approximately 62 TRBV and under 15 TRBJ segments. TCRdb re-derived calls from the multiplex PCR reads in MiXCR, one entry per CDR3 protein. These V and J calls rely on TCRdb rather than the paper's analysis. The table records 250,000 to 400,000 distinct CDR3 sequences, over 15% of them present only once. Notes on the study in general: Newly diagnosed patients shared 1,000 or so public clonotypes; persistent patients shared about 2,700.

This sample's time point: newly diagnosed GD, antithyroid drugs for less than 3 months. Generation of the TCR library employed RNA extracted from PBMCs. This TCR came from a female donor with Graves disease. The sample here was peripheral blood mononuclear cells (PBMCs), taken at new diagnosis, from a patient treated with antithyroid drugs.

CDR3 DNA: TGTGCCAGCAGCCGCTGGGCTAGCGCTGGGTTGGATACGCAGTATTTT. Protein sequence: CASSRWASAGLDTQYF. The chain links TRBV14 to TRBJ2-3; D perhaps matches TRBD2 (6 bases). V lost 4 bases and J 6 bases, leaving 20 bases between the germline ends. The germline V gene encodes CDR1 SGHDN and CDR2 FVKESK. The CDR3 covers 16 residues. Filled out from reference TRBV14 and TRBJ2-3, the complete variable domain reads EAGVTQFPSHSVIEKGQTVTLRCDPISGHDNLYWYRRVMGKEIKFLLHFVKESKQDESGMPNNRFLAERTGGTYSTLKVQPAELEDSGVYFCASSRWASAGLDTQYFGPGTRLTVL.